This TCR beta chain comes out of a study of early T cells in non-severe SARS-CoV-2 infection. Only a few counts were recorded for this clonotype. The CDR3 is made up of 16 amino acids. Germline V lookup: CDR1 MGHRA, CDR2 YSYEKL. V dropped 3 bases and J dropped 8 bases, with 21 bases sitting between them. TCRdb fed the 5' RACE reads into MiXCR, producing one record per CDR3 protein. Of tens of thousands of distinct CDR3 sequences listed, around 15% are singletons. The chain is built from TRBV4-1 and TRBJ2-3; the D gene is possibly TRBD2 (6 bases). Specimen: whole blood, collected at baseline. This clonotype was sampled from an adult who was a healthcare worker with PCR-confirmed SARS-CoV-2 infection or an uninfected control (not recorded which). The DNA of the CDR3 is TGCGCCAGCAGCCATCCCCATTGGTCTAGCGAGGGTACGCAGTATTTT. Its translation: CASSHPHWSSEGTQYF.